This entry features one TCR beta chain sequence. The authors ran a second PCR of about 7 to 11 cycles using a sample-barcoded 5' primer and a J-beta primer mix. Researchers report that a template-switch adaptor with 12 random nucleotides tagged each cDNA molecule. TCRdb re-called the 5' RACE reads through MiXCR, storing one row per CDR3 protein. Counted here are 1.5 million to 2 million distinct CDR3 sequences, roughly 52% occurring once; the ten biggest clones make up less than 2.5%. This sample was taken from a study of blood T cells in healthy people across ages. About the research overall: Per two T cells, template switching captured roughly one barcoded beta molecule.

Healthy Russian Caucasian donors spanned ages roughly 6 to 90 years. This TCR was sampled from a woman aged 35 to 49 in good health. The sample comprised blood.

CDR3 loop: CSAREDTGGYGYTF. For the CDR3, the DNA is TGCAGTGCTAGAGAGGACACCGGGGGCTATGGCTACACCTTC. This sequence joins TRBV20-1 and TRBJ1-2, with D perhaps TRBD1 (5 bases). There are 14 residues in the CDR3. The germline V gene encodes CDR1 DFQATT and CDR2 SNEGSKA (reference sequence). V was shortened by 0 bases and J by 4 bases, with 12 bases between the two germline ends.